A selection of T cell receptor beta chains follows, all from one sample in a study of blood T cell repertoires in COVID-19. Generated by immunoSEQ multiplex PCR, the TCRdb table keeps only in-frame clones and is missing some. The repertoire holds roughly 130,000 clones, with over 60% as singletons. The sequenced sample was peripheral blood. The receptor source for this set is a man aged 45-65 years with acute or convalescent COVID-19. The CDR3 runs from the conserved cysteine through the conserved F or W. The D gene is left open where the match is weak. Clone size appears in some rows only: once, few, many, or a class for an expanded clone.

TRBV10-3,TRBJ2-3,.,TRBD1,CAISPGTGNTDTQYF,TGTGCCATCAGCCCCGGGACAGGGAACACAGATACGCAGTATTTT
TRBV4-1,TRBJ1-2,.,TRBD1,CASSQEGQFYGYTF,TGCGCCAGCAGCCAAGAGGGACAGTTCTATGGCTACACCTTC
TRBV9,TRBJ1-1,few,.,CASTRYRDTEAFF,TGTGCCAGCACAAGGTACAGGGACACTGAAGCTTTCTTT
TRBV19,TRBJ2-3,.,.,CASSIEPGSDTQYF,TGTGCCAGTAGTATAGAGCCAGGGTCAGATACGCAGTATTTT
TRBV24-1,TRBJ1-3,few,.,CATPTVPSEAGNTIYF,TGTGCCACCCCGACAGTGCCCTCCGAAGCTGGAAACACCATATATTTT
TRBV18,TRBJ1-1,.,.,CASSPGGSTEAFF,TGTGCCAGCTCACCTGGCGGTAGCACTGAAGCTTTCTTT
TRBV30,TRBJ2-3,.,.,CAGRRNPDTQYF,TGTGCCGGGCGGAGGAACCCAGATACGCAGTATTTT
TRBV19,TRBJ2-3,.,TRBD1,CASSMSTGAITDTQYF,TGTGCCAGTAGTATGTCGACAGGGGCGATCACAGATACGCAGTATTTT
TRBV5-1,TRBJ2-3,.,TRBD2,CASSFLAGGPTDTQYF,TGCGCCAGCAGTTTTTTAGCGGGGGGGCCCACAGATACGCAGTATTTT
TRBV24-1,TRBJ2-3,.,.,CATSGAGPIDTQYF,TGTGCCACCAGTGGTGCAGGCCCAATAGATACGCAGTATTTT
TRBV20-1,TRBJ2-5,.,.,CSASWPGGSLGTQYF,TGCAGTGCTAGTTGGCCGGGGGGCTCGTTGGGGACCCAGTACTTC
TRBV5-4,TRBJ1-2,.,TRBD1,CASSRDSFYGYTF,TGTGCCAGCAGTCGGGACAGTTTCTATGGCTACACCTTC
TRBV2,TRBJ1-6,few,TRBD1,CASTRDRNSPLHF,TGTGCCAGCACACGGGACAGAAATTCACCCCTCCACTTT
TRBV7-9,TRBJ2-6,.,.,CASSLTGYSGANVLTF,TGTGCCAGCAGCTTAACAGGGTACTCTGGGGCCAACGTCCTGACTTTC
TRBV3-1/TRBV3-2,TRBJ1-4,few,.,CASSRFIGERLFF,TGTGCCAGCAGCCGATTTATCGGGGAACGGCTGTTTTTT
TRBV19,TRBJ1-2,.,TRBD1,CASSIAGGDGYTF,TGTGCCAGTAGTATAGCAGGGGGTGACGGCTACACCTTC
TRBV4-1,TRBJ1-6,once,TRBD1,CASSHGQGLNSPLHF,TGCGCCAGCAGCCATGGACAGGGTCTAAATTCACCCCTCCACTTT
TRBV18,TRBJ1-5,.,TRBD1,CASSTGQVLNQPQHF,TGTGCCAGCTCGACGGGACAGGTCCTTAATCAGCCCCAGCATTTT
TRBV3-1/TRBV3-2,TRBJ1-4,few,.,CASSPGGTNEKLFF,TGTGCCAGCAGCCCTGGCGGAACTAATGAAAAACTGTTTTTT
TRBV5-1,TRBJ2-1,.,.,CASSWTYNEQFF,TGCGCCAGCAGCTGGACTTACAATGAGCAGTTCTTC
TRBV4-1,TRBJ2-2,.,.,CASSHMDIYHTGELFF,TGCGCCAGCAGCCATATGGACATCTATCACACCGGGGAGCTGTTTTTT
TRBV7-2,TRBJ1-4,.,.,CASRRAGSTNEKLFF,TGTGCCAGCAGGCGTGCGGGTTCAACTAATGAAAAACTGTTTTTT
TRBV15,TRBJ1-5,.,.,CATSRGGLGSNQPQHF,TGTGCCACCAGCAGAGGAGGGTTGGGGAGCAATCAGCCCCAGCATTTT
TRBV20-1,TRBJ2-1,.,.,CSAQTRDEQFF,TGCAGTGCTCAGACTAGAGATGAGCAGTTCTTC
TRBV10-1,TRBJ2-1,.,TRBD1,CASSLTGPSNEQFF,TGCGCCAGCAGTCTGACAGGGCCCTCCAATGAGCAGTTCTTC
TRBV5-6,TRBJ2-5,.,.,CASRRGEVYQETQYF,TGTGCCAGCAGGAGAGGGGAGGTGTACCAAGAGACCCAGTACTTC
TRBV9,TRBJ1-2,once,.,CASSVSSTGNYGYTF,TGTGCCAGCAGCGTAAGTTCCACAGGGAACTATGGCTACACCTTC